This T cell receptor beta chain was obtained from a study of T cell responses to AZD1222 COVID-19 vaccine. CDR3 length: 13 residues. Germline CDR1 and CDR2: KGHSH and LQKENI. V was pared by 0 bases and J by 5 bases, with 7 bases between. Profiling relied on immunoSEQ multiplex PCR, and the TCRdb table lists in-frame clones only, not all of them. The sample consists of approximately 110,000 clones, over 75% of them appearing once. This TCR was recovered from an adult in good health. Sample: peripheral blood, taken on day 0 of AZD1222 vaccination. This chain joins TRBV18 and TRBJ2-5; D is ambiguous. CDR3 sequence reads: CASSPPVGETQYF. The CDR3 bases are TGTGCCAGCTCACCACCGGTGGGTGAGACCCAGTACTTC.